Below are 15 T cell receptor beta chains sequenced from a single sample in a study of regulatory T cells in long-lasting Graves disease. Arm-PCR with iRepertoire HTBI primers amplified the CDR3 regions for these TCR beta libraries. TCRdb re-analysed the multiplex PCR reads in MiXCR, keeping a single row per CDR3 protein. The sample has over 650,000 distinct CDR3 sequences, 30% seen once; the top ten hold about two fifths. Time point defined: persistent/refractory GD, antithyroid drugs over 5 years with positive TRAb. The TCR library used RNA extracted from PBMCs. The source was peripheral blood mononuclear cells (PBMCs), collected when the disease was refractory, from a patient treated with antithyroid drugs. These receptors were obtained from a female donor with Graves disease.

In this sample, this clonotype turned up many times. V usage is TRBV2 and J usage is TRBJ1-2; D is possibly TRBD1 (5 bases). Per the germline V gene, CDR1 is SNHLY and CDR2 is FYNNEI. V lost 5 bases to trimming and J lost 8 bases, with 15 bases between them. The CDR3 contains 13 residues. CDR3 loop: CASSPQGVRGYTF. The CDR3 DNA follows: TGTGCCAGCAGTCCCCAGGGAGTCAGAGGCTACACCTTC.

J is TRBJ1-3 and V is TRBV7-9; tentative D call: TRBD1 (5 bases). CDR1 is SEHNR, CDR2 FQNEAQ, per germline (reference sequence). V dropped 5 bases and J dropped 4 bases, with 21 bases sitting between them. The CDR3 is 17 amino acids. CDR3 loop: CASSLGAGRPVGNTIYF. The CDR3 region has the DNA TGTGCCAGCAGCCTAGGAGCAGGGCGACCGGTCGGAAACACCATATATTTT. Full variable domain (missing parts from reference TRBV7-9 and TRBJ1-3): DTGVSQNPRHKITKRGQNVTFRCDPISEHNRLYWYRQTLGQGPEFLTYFQNEAQLEKSRLLSDRFSAERPKGSFSTLEIQRTEQGDSAMYLCASSLGAGRPVGNTIYFGEGSWLTVV.

The chain links TRBV12-3 or TRBV12-4 to TRBJ2-5; 11 bases line up with TRBD2. V trimming: 6 bases; J trimming: 1 base; junction bases outside the gene matches: 4. The CDR3 runs 15 residues. The CDR3 here is CASSFGTSGQETQYF. The CDR3 nucleotides read TGTGCCAGCAGCTTCGGGACTAGCGGCCAAGAGACCCAGTACTTC.

The genes are TRBV6-2 or TRBV6-3 and TRBJ1-2; 7 bases line up with TRBD1. The junction had 14 bases not matched to a gene; V was cut back by 4 bases and J by 6 bases. This CDR3 has 16 residues. Germline V CDR1 and CDR2: MNHEY, SVGEGT. In nucleotides, the CDR3 is TGTGCCAGCAGTTTACCCCTACAGGGGACACAAAATGGCTACACCTTC. Amino acid sequence: CASSLPLQGTQNGYTF.

CDR3 protein: CASSLMLGNTEAFF. The CDR3 DNA sequence: TGTGCCAGCAGCTTGATGTTGGGAAACACTGAAGCTTTCTTT. The chain has TRBV5-6 and TRBJ1-1; D ambiguous. Germline V gene data show CDR1 as SGHDT and CDR2 as YYEEEE. This CDR3 is 14 amino acids long. V was clipped by 1 base and J by 2 bases, with 9 bases between them.

Only a few counts were recorded for this clonotype. V is TRBV27 and J is TRBJ1-2; 8 nucleotides match TRBD1. The CDR3 spans 15 residues. Germline CDR1 and CDR2: MNHEY and SMNVEV (reference sequence). V was clipped by 4 bases and J by 6 bases; unmatched bases: 10. The CDR3 DNA reads as TGTGCCAGCAGTTGGGTCGCAGGGGGCCTGGATGGCTACACCTTC. Encoded protein: CASSWVAGGLDGYTF.

This clonotype occurred a few times. DNA of the CDR3: TGTGCCAGCAGAAATGGGAGTAGCGAGTACCAAGAGACCCAGTACTTC. Translating gives CASRNGSSEYQETQYF. V and J are TRBV11-3 and TRBJ2-5, with D possibly matching TRBD2 (5 bases). Trimming pared 6 bases from V and 0 bases from J, leaving 17 bases between. The CDR3 contains 16 residues. The V gene's germline CDR1 is SGHNT and CDR2 YENEEA. Together with reference TRBV11-3 and TRBJ2-5, the CDR3 gives the full variable domain: EAGVVQSPRYKIIEKKQPVAFWCNPISGHNTLYWYLQNLGQGPELLIRYENEEAVDDSQLPKDRFSAERLKGVDSTLKIQPAELGDSAVYLCASRNGSSEYQETQYFGPGTRLLVL.

The table lists this clonotype with many counts. The V and J genes are TRBV11-2 and TRBJ1-2, with D uncertain. The length of the CDR3 is 12 residues. Germline V lookup: CDR1 SGHAT, CDR2 FQNNGV. V was cut by 4 bases and J by 7 bases, with 10 bases left in between. The CDR3 region has the DNA TGTGCCAGCAGCTCCTTACGGGTTGGCTACACCTTC. Its translation is CASSSLRVGYTF.

This chain links TRBV5-1 with TRBJ1-2; TRBD1 is a possible D gene (5 bases). Trimming shortened V by 0 bases and J by 3 bases, and 15 bases separated the two germline ends. CDR1 SGHRS and CDR2 YFSETQ come from the germline V gene. The CDR3 has 16 amino acids. The CDR3 loop is CASSLEVGRAHYGYTF. The DNA for the CDR3 is TGCGCCAGCAGCTTGGAGGTCGGCAGGGCTCACTATGGCTACACCTTC.

This clonotype was observed a few times. V gene TRBV10-3 combines with J gene TRBJ1-1; D gene unclear. This CDR3 contains 13 residues. CDR1 ENHRY and CDR2 SYGVKD come from the germline V gene. Between the trimmed V and J ends, which lost 10 bases and 0 bases, there was a span of 12 bases. The CDR3 DNA sequence: TGTGCCACTCACGAGACGGTGAACACTGAAGCTTTCTTT. It translates to CATHETVNTEAFF.

V is TRBV19 and J is TRBJ2-2, with D maybe TRBD1 (6 bases). V shed 4 bases and J shed 4 bases, with 13 bases lying between them. In germline, CDR1 is LNHDA, CDR2 SQIVND (reference sequence). This CDR3 region has 15 residues. Written as DNA, the CDR3 is TGTGCCAGTAGTAGTTTACAGGGCCCCACCGGGGAGCTGTTTTTT. Residues: CASSSLQGPTGELFF.

The rearrangement uses TRBV29-1 and TRBJ2-5; 8 bases map to TRBD2. CDR3 length equals 14 residues. Trimming removed 4 bases from V and 2 bases from J; junction bases left unmatched: 6. Germline CDR1 SQVTM, CDR2 ANQGSEA. The CDR3 sequence is CSVVSSGVQETQYF. The DNA of the CDR3 is TGCAGCGTTGTCAGTAGCGGGGTTCAAGAGACCCAGTACTTC.

The chain's CDR3 is CASSEVFTGTIQYF. CDR3 DNA: TGTGCCAGCAGTGAAGTGTTTACAGGGACCATTCAGTACTTC. V is TRBV6-1 and J is TRBJ2-4, with D possibly TRBD1 on 6 matching bases. Germline values: CDR1 MNHNS, CDR2 SASEGT. The CDR3 has 14 amino acids. V was clipped by 1 base and J by 9 bases, with 13 bases between them.

DNA for the CDR3: TGTGCCAGCAGCTTAGATGGGGTGGACAGGGCTACCTATCAGCCCCAGCATTTT. Its translation: CASSLDGVDRATYQPQHF. This chain links TRBV7-4 with TRBJ1-5; 8 bases are shared with TRBD1. Trimming cost V 1 base and J 5 bases; bases outside gene matches: 13. The CDR3 contains 18 residues. CDR1 is SGHVT and CDR2 is SQSDAQ in the germline V gene.

This clonotype occurred a few times. V gene TRBV20-1 combines with J gene TRBJ1-5; the D gene is possibly TRBD1 (5 bases). The CDR3 is 13 residues long. The V gene lost 6 bases and the J gene lost 4 bases, with 13 bases spanning the gap. The V gene's germline CDR1 is DFQATT and CDR2 SNEGSKA (reference sequence). The CDR3 region is CSATAGSNQPQHF. The CDR3 region has the DNA TGCAGTGCGACAGCAGGTTCAAATCAGCCCCAGCATTTT.